This T cell receptor (beta chain) emerged from a study of CD8 T cells in ankylosing spondylitis. TCRdb reprocessed the 5' RACE reads via MiXCR and lists one record per CDR3 protein. This sample has just over 350,000 distinct CDR3 sequences, with more than 20% found just once. V was pared by 4 bases and J by 2 bases, with 6 bases between. Germline loops: CDR1 SGHRS, CDR2 YFSETQ. This CDR3 has 13 residues. The V and J genes are TRBV5-1 and TRBJ1-4; weak D call: TRBD1 (5 bases). This TCR derives from a male donor with ankylosing spondylitis or in good health (not recorded which). Sample: blood, either unsorted or a sorted T cell fraction (not recorded which). The CDR3 sequence is CASSEGTNEKLFF. CDR3 coding DNA: TGCGCCAGCAGCGAGGGGACTAATGAAAAACTGTTTTTT.